This TCR beta chain was captured in a study of CD8 T cells in ankylosing spondylitis. Notes on the study in general: Clones linked to the disease showed a CD8+ phenotype. They occurred at relatively low frequencies in peripheral blood.

The germline gives CDR1 SGHTA, CDR2 FQGNSA. The CDR3 totals 16 residues. Trimming cost V 6 bases and J 2 bases; bases outside gene matches: 6. TCRdb analysed the 5' RACE reads with MiXCR anew, one entry per CDR3 protein. The sample consists of around 320,000 distinct CDR3 sequences, about 20% of them appearing once. As concerns this clonotype: Antigen: not known.

V gene TRBV7-2 combines with J gene TRBJ2-3; 12 bases agree with TRBD2. Specimen: blood, either unsorted or a sorted T cell fraction (not recorded which). This clonotype originated in a female donor with ankylosing spondylitis or in good health (not recorded which). The CDR3 loop is CASSFRLAGVTDTQYF. The CDR3 DNA reads TGTGCCAGCAGTTTCCGACTAGCGGGAGTCACAGATACGCAGTATTTT.